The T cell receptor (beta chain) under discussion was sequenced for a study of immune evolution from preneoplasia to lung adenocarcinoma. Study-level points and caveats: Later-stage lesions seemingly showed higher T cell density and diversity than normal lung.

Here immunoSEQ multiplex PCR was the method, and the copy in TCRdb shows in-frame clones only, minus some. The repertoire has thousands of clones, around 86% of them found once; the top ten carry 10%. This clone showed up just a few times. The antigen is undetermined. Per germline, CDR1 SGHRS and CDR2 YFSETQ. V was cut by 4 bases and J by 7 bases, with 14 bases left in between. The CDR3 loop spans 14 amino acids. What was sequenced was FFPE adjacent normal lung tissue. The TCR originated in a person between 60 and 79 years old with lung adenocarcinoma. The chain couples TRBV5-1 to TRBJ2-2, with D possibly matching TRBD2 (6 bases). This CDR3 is CASSRGLADGELFF. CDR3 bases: TGCGCCAGCAGCCGAGGTTTAGCGGACGGGGAGCTGTTTTTT.